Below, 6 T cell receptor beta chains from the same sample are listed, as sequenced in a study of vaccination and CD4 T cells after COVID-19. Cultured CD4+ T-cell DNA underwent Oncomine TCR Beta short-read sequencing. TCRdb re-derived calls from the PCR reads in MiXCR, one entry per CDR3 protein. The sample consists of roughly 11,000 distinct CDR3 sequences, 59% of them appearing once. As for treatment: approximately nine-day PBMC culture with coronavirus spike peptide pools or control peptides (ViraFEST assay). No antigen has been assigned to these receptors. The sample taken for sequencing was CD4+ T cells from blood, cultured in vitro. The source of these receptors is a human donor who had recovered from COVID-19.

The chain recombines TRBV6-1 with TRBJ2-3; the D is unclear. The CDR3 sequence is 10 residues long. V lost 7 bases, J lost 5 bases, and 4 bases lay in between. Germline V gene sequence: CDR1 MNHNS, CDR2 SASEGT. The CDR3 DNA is TGTGCCAGCATGGAAGATACGCAGTATTTT. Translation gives CASMEDTQYF.

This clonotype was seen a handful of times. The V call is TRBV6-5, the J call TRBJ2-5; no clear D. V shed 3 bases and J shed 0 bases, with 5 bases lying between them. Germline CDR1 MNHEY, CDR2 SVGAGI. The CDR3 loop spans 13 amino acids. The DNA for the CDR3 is TGTGCCAGCAGTTATCGAGACCAAGAGACCCAGTACTTC. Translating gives CASSYRDQETQYF.

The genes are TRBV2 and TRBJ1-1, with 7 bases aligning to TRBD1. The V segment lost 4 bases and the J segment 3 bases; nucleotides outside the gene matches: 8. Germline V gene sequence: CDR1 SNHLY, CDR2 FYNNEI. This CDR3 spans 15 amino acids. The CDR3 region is CASSGEFQGDTEAFF. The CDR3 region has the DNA TGTGCCAGCAGTGGGGAGTTCCAGGGGGACACTGAAGCTTTCTTT.

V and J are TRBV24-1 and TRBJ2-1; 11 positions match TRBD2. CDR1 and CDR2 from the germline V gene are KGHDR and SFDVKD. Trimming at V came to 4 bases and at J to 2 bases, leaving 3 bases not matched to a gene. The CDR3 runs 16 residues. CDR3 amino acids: CATSEGGLAAYNEQFF. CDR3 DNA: TGTGCCACCAGTGAAGGGGGACTAGCGGCCTACAATGAGCAGTTCTTC.

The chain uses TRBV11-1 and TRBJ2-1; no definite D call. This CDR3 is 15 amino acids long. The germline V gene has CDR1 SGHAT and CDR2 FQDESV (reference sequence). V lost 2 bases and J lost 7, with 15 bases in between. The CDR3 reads CASSLSRTTGNEQFF. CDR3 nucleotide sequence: TGTGCCAGCAGCTTATCCCGTACAACCGGGAATGAGCAGTTCTTC.

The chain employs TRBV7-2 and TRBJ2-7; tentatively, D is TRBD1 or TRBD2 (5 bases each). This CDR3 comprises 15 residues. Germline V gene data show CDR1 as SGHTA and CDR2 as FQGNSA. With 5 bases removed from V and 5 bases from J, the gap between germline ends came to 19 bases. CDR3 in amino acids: CASSPFPRGRDEQYF. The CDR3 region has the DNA TGTGCCAGCAGCCCCTTTCCCCGGGGCCGCGACGAGCAGTACTTC.